A selection of T cell receptor beta chains follows, all from one sample in a study of blood T cell repertoires in COVID-19. This table comes from immunoSEQ multiplex PCR, and its TCRdb copy is limited to in-frame clones, with some not included. Among 250,000 to 350,000 clones listed, 80% to 90% were seen once. Sample: peripheral blood. The source is a man aged 25-40 years with acute or convalescent COVID-19. CDR3s include the opening cysteine and the closing phenylalanine or tryptophan. The order of the fields is D gene, V gene, clone size, J gene, CDR3 protein, CDR3 DNA. A D gene is named only where the DNA matches it firmly. For some rows the clone size is stated as once, few or many, or as a class when expanded; others skip it.

d_gene: TRBD2
v_gene: TRBV7-9
abundance: .
j_gene: TRBJ2-5
CDR3aa: CASSKSLGLAGRETQYF
CDR3nt: TGTGCCAGCAGCAAAAGTTTGGGACTAGCGGGGCGAGAGACCCAGTACTTC

d_gene: TRBD2
v_gene: TRBV10-3
abundance: once
j_gene: TRBJ2-7
CDR3aa: CAISAGTNEQYF
CDR3nt: TGTGCCATCAGCGCTGGGACTAACGAGCAGTACTTC

d_gene: .
v_gene: TRBV10-2
abundance: .
j_gene: TRBJ1-1
CDR3aa: CASSEAQGEAFF
CDR3nt: TGCGCCAGCAGTGAGGCGCAGGGGGAAGCTTTCTTT

d_gene: .
v_gene: TRBV30
abundance: .
j_gene: TRBJ2-6
CDR3aa: CARDSSGANVLTF
CDR3nt: TGTGCCCGTGACAGCTCTGGGGCCAACGTCCTGACTTTC

d_gene: .
v_gene: TRBV18
abundance: .
j_gene: TRBJ1-5
CDR3aa: CASSPGQVNQPQHF
CDR3nt: TGTGCCAGCTCACCTGGGCAGGTCAATCAGCCCCAGCATTTT

d_gene: .
v_gene: TRBV18
abundance: .
j_gene: TRBJ1-1
CDR3aa: CASSPTGNSGLIAFF
CDR3nt: TGTGCCAGCTCACCAACCGGGAATTCAGGTTTAATCGCTTTCTTT

d_gene: .
v_gene: TRBV19
abundance: .
j_gene: TRBJ2-1
CDR3aa: CASRADRRPLIEQFF
CDR3nt: TGTGCCAGTAGGGCAGACAGAAGACCCTTGATTGAGCAGTTCTTC

d_gene: .
v_gene: TRBV10-2
abundance: .
j_gene: TRBJ1-5
CDR3aa: CASSESGQWISQPQHF
CDR3nt: TGCGCCAGCAGTGAATCAGGACAATGGATATCTCAGCCCCAGCATTTT

d_gene: TRBD1
v_gene: TRBV6-5
abundance: .
j_gene: TRBJ2-7
CDR3aa: CATRRDRGINEQYF
CDR3nt: TGTGCCACCCGAAGGGACAGGGGGATAAACGAGCAGTACTTC

d_gene: .
v_gene: TRBV25-1
abundance: .
j_gene: TRBJ2-1
CDR3aa: CASSAQGSGNSVEQFF
CDR3nt: TGTGCCAGCAGTGCCCAGGGGAGCGGGAACTCGGTTGAGCAGTTCTTC

d_gene: .
v_gene: TRBV6-5
abundance: .
j_gene: TRBJ1-2
CDR3aa: CASSYSNYRGGYTF
CDR3nt: TGTGCCAGCAGTTACTCGAATTATAGGGGTGGCTACACCTTC

d_gene: TRBD2
v_gene: TRBV5-4
abundance: .
j_gene: TRBJ2-3
CDR3aa: CASSRARRELDTQYF
CDR3nt: TGTGCCAGCAGCCGAGCTCGGCGGGAGTTGGATACGCAGTATTTT

d_gene: .
v_gene: TRBV10-3
abundance: .
j_gene: TRBJ2-7
CDR3aa: CAISGSSPSAVYEQYF
CDR3nt: TGTGCCATCAGTGGATCATCGCCTAGCGCTGTCTACGAGCAGTACTTC

d_gene: .
v_gene: TRBV27
abundance: .
j_gene: TRBJ2-5
CDR3aa: CASSRGRGETQYF
CDR3nt: TGTGCCAGCAGTAGGGGGAGAGGAGAGACCCAGTACTTC

d_gene: .
v_gene: TRBV7-6
abundance: .
j_gene: TRBJ1-4
CDR3aa: CASSSKVVGATNEKLFF
CDR3nt: TGTGCCAGCAGCTCAAAGGTCGTGGGAGCAACTAATGAAAAACTGTTTTTT

d_gene: TRBD1
v_gene: TRBV27
abundance: .
j_gene: TRBJ1-2
CDR3aa: CASSLYRGVGYTF
CDR3nt: TGTGCCAGCAGTTTATACAGGGGGGTTGGCTACACCTTC

d_gene: .
v_gene: TRBV18
abundance: once
j_gene: TRBJ1-1
CDR3aa: CASSRGRGTEEAFF
CDR3nt: TGTGCCAGCTCACGAGGCAGGGGCACCGAGGAGGCTTTCTTT

d_gene: .
v_gene: TRBV27
abundance: .
j_gene: TRBJ1-1
CDR3aa: CASSSSSRGTEAFF
CDR3nt: TGTGCCAGCAGCTCCTCCTCCCGGGGCACTGAAGCTTTCTTT

d_gene: .
v_gene: TRBV4-1
abundance: .
j_gene: TRBJ2-5
CDR3aa: CASSQFSGGQETQYF
CDR3nt: TGCGCCAGCAGCCAATTTTCCGGAGGTCAAGAGACCCAGTACTTC

d_gene: .
v_gene: TRBV5-4
abundance: .
j_gene: TRBJ2-1
CDR3aa: CASSTTTDEQFF
CDR3nt: TGTGCCAGCAGCACGACCACAGATGAGCAGTTCTTC

d_gene: .
v_gene: TRBV7-9
abundance: .
j_gene: TRBJ1-3
CDR3aa: CASSLDPTSGNTIYF
CDR3nt: TGTGCCAGCAGCTTAGACCCAACTTCGGGAAACACCATATATTTT

d_gene: TRBD2
v_gene: TRBV30
abundance: once
j_gene: TRBJ2-3
CDR3aa: CAWSTGLAPDTQYF
CDR3nt: TGTGCCTGGAGTACCGGACTAGCGCCAGATACGCAGTATTTT

d_gene: TRBD1
v_gene: TRBV6-6
abundance: .
j_gene: TRBJ2-7
CDR3aa: CASSFSRDRDRGEQYF
CDR3nt: TGTGCCAGCAGTTTCTCCCGGGACAGGGATCGGGGCGAGCAGTACTTC

d_gene: TRBD1
v_gene: TRBV5-1
abundance: .
j_gene: TRBJ1-3
CDR3aa: CASSIQGIGNTIYF
CDR3nt: TGCGCCAGCAGCATACAGGGGATCGGAAACACCATATATTTT

d_gene: .
v_gene: TRBV9
abundance: once
j_gene: TRBJ2-3
CDR3aa: CASSVEQGPITDTQYF
CDR3nt: TGTGCCAGCAGCGTAGAGCAGGGGCCTATCACAGATACGCAGTATTTT

d_gene: TRBD1
v_gene: TRBV28
abundance: .
j_gene: TRBJ2-1
CDR3aa: CASSLGGTGGYNEQFF
CDR3nt: TGTGCCAGCAGTTTGGGGGGGACAGGGGGCTACAATGAGCAGTTCTTC

d_gene: TRBD1
v_gene: TRBV6-5
abundance: .
j_gene: TRBJ1-4
CDR3aa: CASGTGGGNEKLFF
CDR3nt: TGTGCCAGCGGAACAGGGGGCGGTAATGAAAAACTGTTTTTT

d_gene: TRBD1
v_gene: TRBV28
abundance: .
j_gene: TRBJ1-5
CDR3aa: CASKTGGGNQPQHF
CDR3nt: TGTGCCAGCAAGACAGGGGGCGGCAATCAGCCCCAGCATTTT

d_gene: .
v_gene: TRBV5-1
abundance: .
j_gene: TRBJ1-4
CDR3aa: CASSLGAGLNEKLFF
CDR3nt: TGCGCCAGCAGCTTGGGGGCAGGCCTTAATGAAAAACTGTTTTTT

d_gene: .
v_gene: TRBV5-1
abundance: .
j_gene: TRBJ2-3
CDR3aa: CASSLQSTDTQYF
CDR3nt: TGCGCCAGCAGCTTGCAAAGCACAGATACGCAGTATTTT

d_gene: TRBD2
v_gene: TRBV7-3
abundance: .
j_gene: TRBJ2-2
CDR3aa: CASSSAGGTGELFF
CDR3nt: TGTGCCAGCAGCTCCGCCGGGGGGACCGGGGAGCTGTTTTTT

d_gene: TRBD1
v_gene: TRBV7-9
abundance: .
j_gene: TRBJ2-4
CDR3aa: CASRGTGSQNIQYF
CDR3nt: TGTGCCAGCAGGGGGACAGGGTCTCAAAACATTCAGTACTTC

d_gene: .
v_gene: TRBV19
abundance: .
j_gene: TRBJ1-3
CDR3aa: CASSIKGQHFDSSGNTIYF
CDR3nt: TGTGCCAGTAGTATTAAGGGACAACACTTCGACAGCTCTGGAAACACCATATATTTT

d_gene: TRBD1
v_gene: TRBV20-1
abundance: .
j_gene: TRBJ1-1
CDR3aa: CSASRAGGNTEAFF
CDR3nt: TGCAGTGCTAGTAGGGCAGGGGGGAACACTGAAGCTTTCTTT

d_gene: TRBD1
v_gene: TRBV4-2
abundance: .
j_gene: TRBJ2-7
CDR3aa: CASSLGTGLSYEQYF
CDR3nt: TGTGCCAGCAGCCTCGGGACAGGACTATCCTACGAGCAGTACTTC

d_gene: TRBD1
v_gene: TRBV5-5
abundance: .
j_gene: TRBJ1-2
CDR3aa: CASSFDREGYTF
CDR3nt: TGTGCCAGCAGCTTTGACAGGGAAGGCTACACCTTC

d_gene: TRBD1
v_gene: TRBV29-1
abundance: .
j_gene: TRBJ1-2
CDR3aa: CSVGTGGRYGYTF
CDR3nt: TGCAGCGTTGGGACAGGGGGCCGGTATGGCTACACCTTC

d_gene: .
v_gene: TRBV6-5
abundance: .
j_gene: TRBJ1-2
CDR3aa: CASRGGVNYGYTF
CDR3nt: TGTGCCAGCAGGGGGGGGGTTAACTATGGCTACACCTTC

d_gene: TRBD2
v_gene: TRBV11-2
abundance: .
j_gene: TRBJ2-2
CDR3aa: CASSHGTSSSVELFF
CDR3nt: TGTGCCAGCAGCCACGGGACTAGCTCGTCGGTGGAGCTGTTTTTT

d_gene: TRBD1
v_gene: TRBV24-1
abundance: .
j_gene: TRBJ1-4
CDR3aa: CASRQGAYRANEKLFF
CDR3nt: TGTGCCTCTCGACAGGGGGCTTATCGGGCTAATGAAAAACTGTTTTTT

d_gene: .
v_gene: TRBV19
abundance: .
j_gene: TRBJ1-1
CDR3aa: CASQVEEVNTEAFF
CDR3nt: TGTGCCAGTCAAGTCGAGGAGGTGAACACTGAAGCTTTCTTT